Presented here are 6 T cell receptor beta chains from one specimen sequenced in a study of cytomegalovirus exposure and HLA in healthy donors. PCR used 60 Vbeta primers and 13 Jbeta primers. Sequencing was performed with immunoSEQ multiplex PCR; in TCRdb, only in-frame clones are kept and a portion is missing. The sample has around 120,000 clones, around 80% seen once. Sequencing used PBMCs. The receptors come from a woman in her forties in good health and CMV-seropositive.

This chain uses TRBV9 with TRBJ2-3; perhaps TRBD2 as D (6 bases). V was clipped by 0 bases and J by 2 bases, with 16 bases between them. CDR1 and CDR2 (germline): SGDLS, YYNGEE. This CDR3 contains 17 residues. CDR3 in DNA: TGTGCCAGCAGCGTAGCTTTCGGGAGTTCCCCCACAGATACGCAGTATTTT. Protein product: CASSVAFGSSPTDTQYF. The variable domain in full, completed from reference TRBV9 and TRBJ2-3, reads DSGVTQTPKHLITATGQRVTLRCSPRSGDLSVYWYQQSLDQGLQFLIQYYNGEERAKGNILERFSAQQFPDLHSELNLSSLELGDSALYFCASSVAFGSSPTDTQYFGPGTRLTVL.

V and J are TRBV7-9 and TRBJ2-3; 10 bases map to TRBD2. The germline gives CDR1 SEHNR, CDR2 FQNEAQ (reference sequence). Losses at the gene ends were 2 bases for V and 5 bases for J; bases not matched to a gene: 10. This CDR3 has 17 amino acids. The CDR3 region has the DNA TGTGCCAGCAGCTTAATCGGGGCTAGCGGGAGCGTAGATACGCAGTATTTT. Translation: CASSLIGASGSVDTQYF.

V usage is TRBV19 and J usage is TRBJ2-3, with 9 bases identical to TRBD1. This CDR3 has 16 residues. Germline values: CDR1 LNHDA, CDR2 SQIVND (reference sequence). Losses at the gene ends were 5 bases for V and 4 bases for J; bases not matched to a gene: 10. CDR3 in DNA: TGTGCCAGTAGTGGGACAGGGCTCCGTCCCGCAGATACGCAGTATTTT. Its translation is CASSGTGLRPADTQYF.

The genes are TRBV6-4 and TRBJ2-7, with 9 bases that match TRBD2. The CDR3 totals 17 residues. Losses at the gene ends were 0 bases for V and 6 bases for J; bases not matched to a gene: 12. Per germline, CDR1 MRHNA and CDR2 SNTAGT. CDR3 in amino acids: CASSDSIIAGEPTEQYF. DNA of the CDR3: TGTGCCAGCAGTGACTCGATAATAGCGGGGGAACCGACCGAGCAGTACTTC.

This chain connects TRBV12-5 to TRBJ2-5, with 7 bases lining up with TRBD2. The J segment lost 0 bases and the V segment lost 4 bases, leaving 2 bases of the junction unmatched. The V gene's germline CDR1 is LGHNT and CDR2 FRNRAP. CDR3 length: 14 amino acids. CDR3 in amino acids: CASGYSGYQETQYF. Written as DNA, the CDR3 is TGTGCTAGTGGTTATAGCGGGTACCAAGAGACCCAGTACTTC.

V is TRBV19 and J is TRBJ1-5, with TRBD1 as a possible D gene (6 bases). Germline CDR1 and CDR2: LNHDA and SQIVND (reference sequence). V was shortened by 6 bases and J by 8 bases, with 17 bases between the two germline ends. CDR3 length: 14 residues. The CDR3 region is CASRAQGIEKPQHF. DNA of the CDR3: TGTGCCAGTAGGGCACAGGGTATCGAGAAGCCCCAGCATTTT.